This T cell receptor (beta chain) was recovered during a study of blood T cell repertoires in COVID-19. This table comes from immunoSEQ multiplex PCR, and its TCRdb copy is limited to in-frame clones, with some not included. The data contain some 150,000 clones, 75% to 80% of them singletons. The CDR3 runs 18 residues. Germline V gene data show CDR1 as MNHEY and CDR2 as SMNVEV (reference sequence). J lost 11 bases, V lost 4 bases, and 21 bases had no gene match. Sequencing was carried out using PBMCs or T cells enriched from blood (not recorded which). The chain joins TRBV27 to TRBJ2-1, with 9 bases fitting TRBD2. The receptor's source is a woman aged 50 to 65 who had recovered from COVID-19. CDR3 bases: TGTGCCAGCAGTTCCTGCGGGGGGGCTAGCGAAACCTGGGGGCAGCAGTTCTTC. The encoded protein is CASSSCGGASETWGQQFF.